This TCR beta chain was sequenced for a study of early T cells in non-severe SARS-CoV-2 infection. Across the whole study: Bulk RNA isolated from unsorted whole blood underwent sequencing; chains were not paired.

General study points: Missing private and CD4 specificities, VDJdb matching favored anti-spike CD8 responses.

The protocol attached unique molecular identifiers to individual cDNA molecules. TCRdb re-called the 5' RACE reads with MiXCR, one entry per CDR3 protein. The table includes over 90,000 distinct CDR3 sequences, about an eighth detected once. In regard to this clonotype: As yet, its antigen is unknown.

The starting material was whole blood, obtained at baseline. The source is an adult who was a healthcare worker with PCR-confirmed SARS-CoV-2 infection or an uninfected control (not recorded which).

CDR3 sequence: CASSLAGTSGRSPFGNEQFF. The CDR3, as DNA: TGTGCCAGCAGCTTAGCAGGGACTAGCGGGAGAAGCCCCTTTGGGAATGAGCAGTTCTTC. This sequence joins TRBV7-9 and TRBJ2-1; TRBD2 matches at 14 bases. After removal of 0 bases from V and 7 bases from J, the junction contained 14 bases not matched to a gene. Germline CDR1 reads SEHNR; CDR2 reads FQNEAQ (reference sequence). This CDR3 spans 20 amino acids.